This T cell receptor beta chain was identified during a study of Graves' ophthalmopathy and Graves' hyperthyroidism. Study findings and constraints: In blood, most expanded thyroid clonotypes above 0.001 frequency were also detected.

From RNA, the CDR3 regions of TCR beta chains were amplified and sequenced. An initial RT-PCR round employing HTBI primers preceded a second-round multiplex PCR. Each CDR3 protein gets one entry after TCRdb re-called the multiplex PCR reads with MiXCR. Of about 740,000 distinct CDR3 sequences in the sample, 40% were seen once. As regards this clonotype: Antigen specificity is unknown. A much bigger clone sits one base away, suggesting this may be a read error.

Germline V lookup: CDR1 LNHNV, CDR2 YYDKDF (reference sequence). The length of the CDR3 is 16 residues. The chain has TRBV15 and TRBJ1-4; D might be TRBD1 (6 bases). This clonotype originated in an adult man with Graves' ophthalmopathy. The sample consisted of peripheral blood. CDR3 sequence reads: CATEGGPKLGGEKLLF. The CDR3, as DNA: TGTGCCACCGAAGGGGGACCAAAACTTGGTGGGGAAAAACTGCTTTTT. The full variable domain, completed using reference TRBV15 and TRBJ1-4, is DAMVIQNPRYQVTQFGKPVTLSCSQTLNHNVMYWYQQKSSQAPKLLFHYYDKDFNNEADTPDNFQSRRPNTSFCFLDIRSPGLGDTAMYLCATEGGPKLGGEKLLFGSGTQLSVL.